This TCR beta chain was sequenced for a study of technical replicates of blood from a few donors. Losses at the gene ends were 5 bases for V and 4 bases for J; bases not matched to a gene: 5. The germline V gene has CDR1 SQVTM and CDR2 ANQGSEA. The length of the CDR3 is 12 residues. The assay was immunoSEQ multiplex PCR, and TCRdb's table has in-frame clones only and misses some. The table records 70,000 or so clones, approximately 88% of them present only once. The clonotype was recovered from a human donor in good health. Some clones in this sample may be carry-over from other donors' samples. The specimen was PBMCs. The chain employs TRBV29-1 and TRBJ2-7, with 7 bases matching TRBD2. CDR3: CSVRGLGYEQYF. CDR3 coding DNA: TGCAGCGTTCGAGGACTAGGGTACGAGCAGTACTTC.